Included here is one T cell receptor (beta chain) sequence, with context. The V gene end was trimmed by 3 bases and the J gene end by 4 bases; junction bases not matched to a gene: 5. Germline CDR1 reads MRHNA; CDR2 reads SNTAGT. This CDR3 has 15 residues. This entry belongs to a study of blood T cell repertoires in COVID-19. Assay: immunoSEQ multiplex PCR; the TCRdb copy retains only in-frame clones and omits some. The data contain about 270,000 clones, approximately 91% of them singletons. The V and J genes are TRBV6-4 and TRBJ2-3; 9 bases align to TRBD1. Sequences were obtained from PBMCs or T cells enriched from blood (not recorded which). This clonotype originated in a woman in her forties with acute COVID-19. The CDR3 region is CASSEQGAGADTQYF. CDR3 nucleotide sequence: TGTGCCAGCAGTGAACAGGGGGCGGGAGCAGATACGCAGTATTTT.